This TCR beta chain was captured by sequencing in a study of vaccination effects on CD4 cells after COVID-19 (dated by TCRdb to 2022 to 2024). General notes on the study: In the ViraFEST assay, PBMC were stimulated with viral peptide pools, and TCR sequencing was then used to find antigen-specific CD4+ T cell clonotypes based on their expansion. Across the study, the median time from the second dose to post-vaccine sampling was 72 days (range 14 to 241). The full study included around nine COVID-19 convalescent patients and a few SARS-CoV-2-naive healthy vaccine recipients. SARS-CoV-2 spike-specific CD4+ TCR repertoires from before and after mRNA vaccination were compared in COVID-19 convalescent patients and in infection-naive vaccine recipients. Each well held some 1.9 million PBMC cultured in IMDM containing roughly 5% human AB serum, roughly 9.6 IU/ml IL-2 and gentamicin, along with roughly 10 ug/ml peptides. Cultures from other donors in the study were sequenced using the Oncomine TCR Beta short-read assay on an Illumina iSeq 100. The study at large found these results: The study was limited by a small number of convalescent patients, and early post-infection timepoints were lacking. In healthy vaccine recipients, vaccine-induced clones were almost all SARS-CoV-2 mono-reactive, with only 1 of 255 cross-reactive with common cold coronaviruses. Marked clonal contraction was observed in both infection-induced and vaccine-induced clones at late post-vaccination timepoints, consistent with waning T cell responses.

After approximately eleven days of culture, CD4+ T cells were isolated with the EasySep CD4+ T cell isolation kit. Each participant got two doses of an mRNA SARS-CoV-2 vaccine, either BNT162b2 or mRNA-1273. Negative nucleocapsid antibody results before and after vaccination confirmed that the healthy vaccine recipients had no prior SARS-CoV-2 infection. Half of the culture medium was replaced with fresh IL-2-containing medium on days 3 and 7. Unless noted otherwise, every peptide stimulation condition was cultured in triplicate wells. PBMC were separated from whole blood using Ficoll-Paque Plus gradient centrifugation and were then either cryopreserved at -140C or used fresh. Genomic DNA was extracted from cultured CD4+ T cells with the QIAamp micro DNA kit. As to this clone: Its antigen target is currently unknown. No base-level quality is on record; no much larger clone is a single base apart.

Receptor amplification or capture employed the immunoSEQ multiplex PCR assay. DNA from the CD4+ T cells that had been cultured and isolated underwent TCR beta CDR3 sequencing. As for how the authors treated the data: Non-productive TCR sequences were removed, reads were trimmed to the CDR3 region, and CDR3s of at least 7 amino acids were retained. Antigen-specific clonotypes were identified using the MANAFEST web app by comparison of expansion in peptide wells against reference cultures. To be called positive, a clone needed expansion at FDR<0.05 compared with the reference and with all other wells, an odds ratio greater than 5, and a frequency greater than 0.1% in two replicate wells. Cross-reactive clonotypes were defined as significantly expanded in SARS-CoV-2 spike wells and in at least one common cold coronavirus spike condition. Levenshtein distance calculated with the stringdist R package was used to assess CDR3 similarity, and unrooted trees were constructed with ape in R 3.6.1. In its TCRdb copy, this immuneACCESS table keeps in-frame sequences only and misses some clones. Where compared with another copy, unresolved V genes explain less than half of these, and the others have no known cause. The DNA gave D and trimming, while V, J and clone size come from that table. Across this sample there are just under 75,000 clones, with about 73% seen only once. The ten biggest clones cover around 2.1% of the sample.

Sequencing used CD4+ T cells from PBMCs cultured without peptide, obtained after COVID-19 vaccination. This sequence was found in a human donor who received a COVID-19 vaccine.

The nucleotide sequence is given as TGTGCCAGCAGCTTTGGCGGGGGGGCCGCCTACAATGAGCAGTTCTTC. It specifies CASSFGGGAAYNEQFF. In this chain, TRBV5-4 is recombined with TRBJ2-1, with 9 bases in between that match TRBD2. V ends up 2 bases short and J 2 bases short, with an unmatched junction base count of 5. The CDR3 contains 16 residues, cysteine and phenylalanine counted. The only DNA kept is the CDR3, 48 bases in frame from the first base. CDR1 and CDR2 are read off the germline V gene (reference sequence) as SGHNT and YYREEE.